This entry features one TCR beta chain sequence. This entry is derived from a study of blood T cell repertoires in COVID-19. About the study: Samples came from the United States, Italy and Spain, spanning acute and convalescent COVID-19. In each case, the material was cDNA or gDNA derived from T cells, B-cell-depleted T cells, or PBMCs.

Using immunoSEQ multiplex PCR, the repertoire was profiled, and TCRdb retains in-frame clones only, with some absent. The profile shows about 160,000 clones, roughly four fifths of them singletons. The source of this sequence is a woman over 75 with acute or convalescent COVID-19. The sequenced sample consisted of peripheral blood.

CDR3 DNA sequence: TGTGCCATCAGTCTAGCGGGGGGGTACAATGAGCAGTTCTTC. The encoded protein is CAISLAGGYNEQFF. This chain joins TRBV10-3 and TRBJ2-1, with 12 positions matching TRBD2. This CDR3 contains 14 residues. Germline assignment: CDR1 ENHRY and CDR2 SYGVKD. J lost 4 bases, V lost 5 bases, and 0 bases had no gene match.